The 18 T cell receptor beta chains given below trace back to one sample, sequenced in a study of blood T cell repertoires in COVID-19. Data came from immunoSEQ multiplex PCR; TCRdb stores just in-frame clones and leaves some out. The table shows over 200,000 clones, with about 68% occurring only once. The sequenced sample was peripheral blood. All receptors come from a woman of 80 years or more with acute or convalescent COVID-19.

The chain recombines TRBV2 with TRBJ1-2, with D unresolved. Germline lookup yields CDR1 SNHLY and CDR2 FYNNEI. V gave up 2 bases and J gave up 2 bases, with 9 bases separating them. CDR3 length equals 14 residues. The CDR3 is CASSEWGANYGYTF. CDR3 bases: TGTGCCAGCAGTGAATGGGGAGCCAACTATGGCTACACCTTC.

This clone was detected only a few times. The chain combines TRBV29-1 with TRBJ2-1; 7 bases line up with TRBD2. V gave up 0 bases and J gave up 4 bases; unmatched junction bases: 12. The CDR3 is made up of 17 amino acids. CDR1 and CDR2 (germline): SQVTM, ANQGSEA. This CDR3 is CSVEDPQSGTYYNEQFF. The CDR3 nucleotides read TGCAGCGTTGAAGATCCCCAGAGCGGGACTTATTACAATGAGCAGTTCTTC.

V and J are TRBV27 and TRBJ2-1, with 15 bases that match TRBD2. V lost 4 bases to trimming and J lost 0 bases; unmatched junction nucleotides: 10. The germline gives CDR1 MNHEY, CDR2 SMNVEV (reference sequence). The CDR3 has 20 residues. DNA of the CDR3: TGTGCCAGCAGTTCAAGGACTAGCGGGGGGGACCTAAGCTCCTACAATGAGCAGTTCTTC. Protein product: CASSSRTSGGDLSSYNEQFF.

The CDR3 bases are TGTGCCAGCTCCCTAGCGGGGGAGTACAATGAGCAGTTCTTC. Amino acids: CASSLAGEYNEQFF. This chain joins TRBV18 and TRBJ2-1; 10 bases fit TRBD2. Germline V gene data show CDR1 as KGHSH and CDR2 as LQKENI. The CDR3 has 14 residues. V trimming: 6 bases; J trimming: 4 bases; junction bases outside the gene matches: 3.

The chain employs TRBV5-1 and TRBJ2-1, with 7 bases identical to TRBD2. V shed 3 bases and J 7 bases; nucleotides not matched to a gene: 4. The length of the CDR3 is 13 residues. Germline loops: CDR1 SGHRS, CDR2 YFSETQ. The CDR3 protein is CASSYGTNNEQFF. CDR3 DNA: TGCGCCAGCAGCTACGGGACTAATAATGAGCAGTTCTTC.

The chain has TRBV6-2 or TRBV6-3 and TRBJ2-5, with 7 bases lining up with TRBD1. CDR3 size: 16 residues. Germline values: CDR1 MNHEY, CDR2 SVGEGT. Trimming at V came to 0 bases and at J to 5 bases, leaving 9 bases not matched to a gene. The CDR3 loop is CASSYSPGGLEETQYF. In DNA, the CDR3 is TGTGCCAGCAGTTACTCTCCAGGGGGTTTAGAGGAGACCCAGTACTTC.

V usage is TRBV5-1 and J usage is TRBJ2-7; maybe TRBD2 (5 bases). The germline V and J ends were trimmed by 5 bases and 2 bases, with 14 bases remaining between them. The CDR3 length is 14 residues. Germline CDR1 is SGHRS and CDR2 is YFSETQ. The chain's CDR3 is CASRFATNPYEQYF. Here the CDR3 DNA reads TGCGCCAGCAGATTCGCGACTAACCCCTACGAGCAGTACTTC.

This sequence joins TRBV24-1 and TRBJ1-5; the match to TRBD1 covers 10 bases. Germline CDR1 and CDR2: KGHDR and SFDVKD. This CDR3 spans 16 amino acids. The V segment lost 5 bases and the J segment 3 bases; nucleotides outside the gene matches: 6. In DNA form, the CDR3 reads TGTGCCACCAGTGCCCCGACAGGGGGCAACAATCAGCCCCAGCATTTT. Protein: CATSAPTGGNNQPQHF.

The DNA of the CDR3 is TGCGCCAGCAGCTTGACAGGGGGCGGACTGTATGAGCAGTTCTTC. Residues: CASSLTGGGLYEQFF. The chain recombines TRBV5-1 with TRBJ2-1; TRBD1 matches 9 bases. From germline, CDR1 is SGHRS and CDR2 YFSETQ. V was clipped by 1 base and J by 8 bases; unmatched bases: 7. The CDR3 has 15 amino acids.

The chain employs TRBV11-3 and TRBJ2-1, with D perhaps TRBD1 (6 bases). This CDR3 is 15 amino acids long. Germline CDR1 reads SGHNT; CDR2 reads YENEEA. V was trimmed by 5 bases and J by 9 bases, leaving 20 bases between them. This CDR3 reads CASSRSGTSLSEQFF. Here the CDR3 DNA reads TGTGCCAGCAGCCGTTCGGGGACATCCTTAAGTGAGCAGTTCTTC.

The V gene is TRBV10-3, the J gene TRBJ1-3; D perhaps matches TRBD1 (6 bases). CDR1 is ENHRY and CDR2 is SYGVKD in the germline V gene. V was shortened by 6 bases and J by 4 bases, with 19 bases between the two germline ends. The CDR3 has 16 residues. CDR3: CAISTHYTGSGNTIYF. The DNA for the CDR3 is TGTGCCATCAGCACCCACTACACAGGGTCGGGAAACACCATATATTTT.

This sequence joins TRBV2 and TRBJ1-4; D unresolved. V lost 7 bases and J 4 bases, leaving 13 bases between the germline ends. The length of the CDR3 is 14 residues. The germline V gene has CDR1 SNHLY and CDR2 FYNNEI. CDR3 sequence (DNA): TGTGCCAGCATATACAGCACCATTAATGAAAAACTGTTTTTT. Amino acids: CASIYSTINEKLFF.

This rearrangement joins TRBV7-2 to TRBJ1-1; no definite D call. The CDR3 has 14 amino acids. V was shortened by 4 bases and J by 1 base, with 10 bases between the two germline ends. Germline V gene sequence: CDR1 SGHTA, CDR2 FQGNSA. As DNA, the CDR3 is TGTGCCAGCAGCTCGATGACGGGGAACACTGAAGCTTTCTTT. It yields the protein CASSSMTGNTEAFF.

In nucleotides, the CDR3 is TGCAGTGCTGACGGGGACTACGAGCAGTACTTC. This translates into CSADGDYEQYF. The chain employs TRBV20-1 and TRBJ2-7; the D gene is possibly TRBD2 (5 bases). The CDR3 loop spans 11 amino acids. Looked up from germline, CDR1 is DFQATT and CDR2 is SNEGSKA (reference sequence). V lost 5 bases, J lost 3 bases, and 8 bases lay in between.

Here the CDR3 reads CASSRDQTYYEQYF. CDR3 nucleotide sequence: TGCGCCAGCAGCCGTGACCAGACATACTACGAGCAGTACTTC. The chain combines TRBV5-1 with TRBJ2-7; D gene uncertain. Germline assignment: CDR1 SGHRS and CDR2 YFSETQ. The CDR3 runs 14 residues. V lost 4 bases and J lost 3, with 14 bases in between.

There are a few counts of this clone. The chain employs TRBV30 and TRBJ1-6; possibly TRBD1 for D (5 bases). Germline V CDR1 and CDR2: GTSNPN, SVGIG (reference sequence). The CDR3 runs 15 residues. Between the trimmed V and J ends, which lost 3 bases and 2 bases, there was a span of 11 bases. CDR3 sequence reads: CAWSGRVAYNSPLHF. The CDR3 DNA follows: TGTGCCTGGAGCGGCAGGGTGGCCTATAATTCACCCCTCCACTTT.

The chain joins TRBV19 to TRBJ1-6; maybe TRBD1 (5 bases). The length of the CDR3 is 14 residues. The germline CDR1 and CDR2 sequences are LNHDA and SQIVND (reference sequence). V gave up 4 bases and J gave up 7 bases, with 11 bases separating them. The CDR3 DNA is TGTGCCAGTAGTAAATTGGGGGGGAATTCACCCCTCCACTTT. Its translation is CASSKLGGNSPLHF. The whole variable domain, filled in from reference TRBV19 and TRBJ1-6, reads DGGITQSPKYLFRKEGQNVTLSCEQNLNHDAMYWYRQDPGQGLRLIYYSQIVNDFQKGDIAEGYSVSREKKESFPLTVTSAQKNPTAFYLCASSKLGGNSPLHFGNGTRLTVT.

The genes are TRBV15 and TRBJ2-3; TRBD1 matches at 10 bases. After removal of 1 base from V and 1 base from J, the junction contained 5 bases not matched to a gene. The CDR3 is 17 amino acids. From germline, CDR1 is LNHNV and CDR2 YYDKDF (reference sequence). The CDR3 loop is CATSRAIGTGGTDTQYF. CDR3 in DNA: TGTGCCACCAGCAGAGCGATTGGGACAGGGGGCACAGATACGCAGTATTTT. The full variable domain, in which reference TRBV15 and TRBJ2-3 provide the parts outside the CDR3, is DAMVIQNPRYQVTQFGKPVTLSCSQTLNHNVMYWYQQKSSQAPKLLFHYYDKDFNNEADTPDNFQSRRPNTSFCFLDIRSPGLGDTAMYLCATSRAIGTGGTDTQYFGPGTRLTVL.